Here is one TCR beta chain with its context. Its specificity is not known. The data derive from a study of CXCR3-negative and CXCR3-positive naive CD8 T cells. Study-wide results and caveats: Relative to CXCR3-negative naive cells, CXCR3-positive naive cells had more hydrophobic TRB CDR3s.

Per germline, CDR1 SQVTM and CDR2 ANQGSEA. The CDR3 is made up of 13 amino acids. The TRB libraries of cDNA were built by UMI-labeled 5' RACE. TCRdb reprocessed the 5' RACE reads; each CDR3 protein has one entry and no DNA is given. The table lists tens of thousands of distinct CDR3 sequences, with 0.5% to 0.55% in the top ten. The rearrangement uses TRBV29-1 and TRBJ2-2. This receptor was taken from a human donor in good health. Some clones in this sample may be carry-over from other donors' samples. Sequenced input: naive CXCR3+ CD8+ T cells from blood. The sample's subset: CD45RO-CCR7+CD27+CD95- naive CD8+ T cells expressing CXCR3 (TNR3+). CDR3 amino acids: CSVGGPNTWELFF.